This T cell receptor beta chain comes out of a study of cytomegalovirus exposure and HLA in healthy donors. Background on the study: Prior work identified more than 90 million unique TCR beta sequences in 150 million to 200 million T cells.

The PCR had 60 Vbeta and 13 Jbeta primers. TCRdb's table, derived via immunoSEQ multiplex PCR, lists solely in-frame clones and lacks some. In the table there are some 200,000 clones, 70% to 80% of which are singletons. In its sample, this clone was seen once. This clonotype was sampled from a girl under 18 in good health and CMV-seropositive. Source material: PBMCs.

The CDR3 nucleotides read TGTGCCAGCGGGGGGGACACTATGAACACTGAAGCTTTCTTT. Protein product: CASGGDTMNTEAFF. This chain links TRBV9 with TRBJ1-1, with D tentatively TRBD1 (6 bases). This CDR3 region has 14 residues. V was clipped by 7 bases and J by 0 bases, with 13 bases between them. Germline assignment: CDR1 SGDLS and CDR2 YYNGEE.